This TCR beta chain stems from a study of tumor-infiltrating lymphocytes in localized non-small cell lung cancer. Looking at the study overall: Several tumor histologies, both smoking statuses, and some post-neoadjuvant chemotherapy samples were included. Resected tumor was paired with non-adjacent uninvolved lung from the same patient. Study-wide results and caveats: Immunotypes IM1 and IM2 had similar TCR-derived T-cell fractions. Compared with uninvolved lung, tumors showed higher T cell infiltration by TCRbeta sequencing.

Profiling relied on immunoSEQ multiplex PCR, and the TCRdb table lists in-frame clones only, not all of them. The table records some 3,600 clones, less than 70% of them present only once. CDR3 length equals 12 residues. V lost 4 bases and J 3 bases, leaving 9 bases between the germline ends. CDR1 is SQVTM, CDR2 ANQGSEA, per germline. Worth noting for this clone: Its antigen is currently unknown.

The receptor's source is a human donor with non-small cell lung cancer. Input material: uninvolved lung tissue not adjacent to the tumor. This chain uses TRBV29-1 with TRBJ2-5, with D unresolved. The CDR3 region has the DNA TGCAGCGTTGGTCTAAGAGAAGAGACCCAGTACTTC. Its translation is CSVGLREETQYF.